Presented here are 28 T cell receptor beta chains from one specimen sequenced in a study of blood T cell repertoires in COVID-19. Some clones are missing from TCRdb's copy, which holds only in-frame ones; the method was immunoSEQ multiplex PCR. The data hold some 160,000 clones, with about 85% observed a single time. The sequenced sample consisted of PBMCs or T cells enriched from blood (not recorded which). The receptors shown here come from a woman in her 50s who had recovered from COVID-19.

This chain uses TRBV18 with TRBJ2-1; the match to TRBD1 covers 9 bases. CDR1 is KGHSH, CDR2 LQKENI, per germline. The CDR3 sequence is 15 residues long. The trim removed 4 bases at V and 6 bases at J, leaving 7 bases unmatched. In DNA, the CDR3 is TGTGCCAGCTCACTGAATCCGGGACAGGGCAATGAGCAGTTCTTC. As protein: CASSLNPGQGNEQFF.

A word on this clone: The sample holds other DNA sequences that translate to the same CDR3. V usage is TRBV28 and J usage is TRBJ2-3, with 10 bases matching TRBD2. Germline lookup yields CDR1 MDHEN and CDR2 SYDVKM. Trimming took 7 bases from V and 5 from J; bases not matched to a gene: 0. The CDR3 length is 12 residues. The CDR3 is CASTSGRDTQYF. For the CDR3, the DNA is TGTGCCAGCACTAGCGGGAGAGATACGCAGTATTTT.

The chain combines TRBV19 with TRBJ1-5; 10 positions match TRBD1. The J segment lost 6 bases and the V segment lost 6 bases, leaving 11 bases of the junction unmatched. The CDR3 length is 16 residues. The germline CDR1 and CDR2 sequences are LNHDA and SQIVND (reference sequence). CDR3 sequence (DNA): TGTGCCAGTAGCCCTAGGACAGGGGGTGGGGTTCAGCCCCAGCATTTT. It codes for CASSPRTGGGVQPQHF. The complete variable domain, with remaining parts taken from reference TRBV19 and TRBJ1-5, reads DGGITQSPKYLFRKEGQNVTLSCEQNLNHDAMYWYRQDPGQGLRLIYYSQIVNDFQKGDIAEGYSVSREKKESFPLTVTSAQKNPTAFYLCASSPRTGGGVQPQHFGDGTRLSIL.

As for this clone: One end of the junction is discordant with germline, which a read error may explain. The V call is TRBV5-1, the J call TRBJ2-5, with 8 bases matching TRBD2. Germline assignment: CDR1 SGHRS and CDR2 YFSETQ. This CDR3 region has 14 residues. CDR3: CASSLGAGAETHYF. Written as DNA, the CDR3 is TGCGCCAGCAGCTTGGGAGCGGGAGCCGAGACCCATTACTTC.

This clone was observed once. The chain links TRBV11-3 to TRBJ1-1, with a tentative D call TRBD1 (6 bases). The CDR3 extends over 15 amino acids. The ends were cut back, 3 bases at V and 1 base at J, with 12 bases in the middle. Germline V lookup: CDR1 SGHNT, CDR2 YENEEA. The CDR3 DNA reads as TGTGCCAGCAGCTTGCGGGGGCTATCGAACACTGAAGCTTTCTTT. Translation gives CASSLRGLSNTEAFF.

The CDR3 reads CASSALVNTGELFF. In DNA, the CDR3 is TGTGCCAGTAGTGCCCTAGTTAACACCGGGGAGCTGTTTTTT. The rearrangement uses TRBV19 and TRBJ2-2, with no clear D. V dropped 5 bases and J dropped 2 bases, with 9 bases sitting between them. The CDR3 sequence is 14 residues long. Germline V gene data show CDR1 as LNHDA and CDR2 as SQIVND (reference sequence).

J is TRBJ1-1 and V is TRBV7-2; D gene unclear. V was shortened by 3 bases and J by 3 bases, with 8 bases between the two germline ends. Germline loops: CDR1 SGHTA, CDR2 FQGNSA. The CDR3 totals 13 residues. The DNA of the CDR3 is TGTGCCAGCAGCTTGACTCGGTACACTGAAGCTTTCTTT. Protein: CASSLTRYTEAFF.

V usage is TRBV9 and J usage is TRBJ2-7; 8 positions match TRBD1. The CDR3 totals 14 residues. CDR1 and CDR2 (germline): SGDLS, YYNGEE. Trimming at V came to 0 bases and at J to 7 bases, leaving 6 bases not matched to a gene. Written as DNA, the CDR3 is TGTGCCAGCAGCGTAGCTGGGACAGGATTAGAGCAGTACTTC. Encoded protein: CASSVAGTGLEQYF.

The rearrangement links TRBV5-1 to TRBJ1-2; unclear D gene. The CDR3 extends over 15 amino acids. Germline-derived CDR1 and CDR2 are SGHRS and YFSETQ. The ends were cut back, 0 bases at V and 4 bases at J, with 13 bases in the middle. CDR3 coding DNA: TGCGCCAGCAGCTTGGATATTGAGGCGTCCTATGGCTACACCTTC. It codes for CASSLDIEASYGYTF.

This chain links TRBV4-1 with TRBJ2-2; a possible D gene is TRBD1 (6 bases). The germline V and J ends were trimmed by 4 bases and 4 bases, with 13 bases remaining between them. The CDR3 is 15 amino acids. Germline CDR1 and CDR2: MGHRA and YSYEKL. CDR3 region: CASSLHAQGTGELFF. The CDR3 region has the DNA TGCGCCAGCAGCCTCCATGCACAGGGCACCGGGGAGCTGTTTTTT.

V gene TRBV3-1 (or the pseudogene TRBV3-2) combines with J gene TRBJ2-5, with TRBD1 matching over 9 bases. The V gene's germline CDR1 is LGHDT and CDR2 YNNKEL (reference sequence). J lost 0 bases, V lost 6 bases, and 8 bases had no gene match. The CDR3 runs 16 residues. The DNA for the CDR3 is TGTGCCAGCAGACCTTGGGACAGGGAAAACCAAGAGACCCAGTACTTC. It encodes CASRPWDRENQETQYF.

The V call is TRBV25-1, the J call TRBJ2-3; D uncertain. Trimming removed 1 base at V and 2 bases at J, with 13 bases between. The CDR3 consists of 16 residues. From germline, CDR1 is MGHDK and CDR2 SYGVNS. The CDR3 DNA reads TGTGCCAGCAGTGAATCCCGAACTCGCTACACAGATACGCAGTATTTT. Amino acids: CASSESRTRYTDTQYF.

The chain uses TRBV3-1 (or the pseudogene TRBV3-2) and TRBJ1-1; TRBD1 matches 9 bases. The length of the CDR3 is 12 residues. Unmatched junction bases numbered 4, after V lost 3 bases and J lost 11 bases. Germline V CDR1 and CDR2: LGHDT, YNNKEL (reference sequence). This chain's CDR3 is CASSHRDRAAFF. In DNA, the CDR3 is TGTGCCAGCAGCCACCGGGACAGGGCGGCTTTCTTT.

CDR3 nucleotide sequence: TGTGCCAGCAGCGGGACAGGACCTTACTCCTACGAGCAGTACTTC. Amino acids: CASSGTGPYSYEQYF. The chain has TRBV6-5 and TRBJ2-7; 8 nucleotides line up with TRBD1. V shed 6 bases and J 0 bases; nucleotides not matched to a gene: 7. This CDR3 comprises 15 residues. Germline values: CDR1 MNHEY, CDR2 SVGAGI.

The CDR3 DNA reads as TGTGCCAGCAGTCTACGCCGATCTGGGGCCAACGTCCTGACTTTC. This encodes CASSLRRSGANVLTF. The chain joins TRBV28 to TRBJ2-6, with D uncertain. The CDR3 loop spans 15 amino acids. Germline CDR1 is MDHEN and CDR2 is SYDVKM. Trimming removed 5 bases at V and 1 base at J, with 9 bases between.

This sequence joins TRBV5-1 and TRBJ2-3; D uncertain. Germline CDR1 reads SGHRS; CDR2 reads YFSETQ. V was trimmed by 1 base and J by 0 bases, leaving 9 bases between them. The CDR3 spans 15 residues. The DNA of the CDR3 is TGCGCCAGCAGCTTGCAGGAAGATAGCACAGATACGCAGTATTTT. This codes for CASSLQEDSTDTQYF.

This clone was counted a single time. J is TRBJ2-1 and V is TRBV4-2, with D perhaps matching TRBD2 (5 bases). The CDR3 length is 12 residues. Germline V gives CDR1 LGHNA, CDR2 YNFKEQ. V was trimmed by 4 bases and J by 6 bases, leaving 7 bases between them. The CDR3, as DNA: TGTGCCAGCAGCCGAACTAGCAATGAGCAGTTCTTC. Protein product: CASSRTSNEQFF.

This chain connects TRBV28 to TRBJ2-1, with 8 bases aligning to TRBD2. Germline-derived CDR1 and CDR2 are MDHEN and SYDVKM. This CDR3 comprises 15 residues. V trimming: 6 bases; J trimming: 0 bases; junction bases outside the gene matches: 4. The CDR3 nucleotides read TGTGCCAGCAGGCATAGCGGGAACTCCTACAATGAGCAGTTCTTC. Translated: CASRHSGNSYNEQFF.

In this sample, this clone turned up a few times. The chain is built from TRBV7-2 and TRBJ1-3; D gene uncertain. V was cut by 4 bases and J by 0 bases, with 10 bases left in between. Germline loops: CDR1 SGHTA, CDR2 FQGNSA. This CDR3 spans 15 amino acids. The CDR3 sequence is CASSSGLGSGNTIYF. CDR3 coding DNA: TGTGCCAGCAGCTCTGGGCTGGGCTCTGGAAACACCATATATTTT.

The chain uses TRBV18 and TRBJ2-2; possible D gene TRBD2, 6 bases. The germline CDR1 and CDR2 sequences are KGHSH and LQKENI. The CDR3 contains 14 residues. V dropped 6 bases and J dropped 4 bases, with 12 bases sitting between them. CDR3 sequence (DNA): TGTGCCAGCTCTCCTACGGGAGCCACCGGGGAGCTGTTTTTT. Protein: CASSPTGATGELFF. Looking up the rest from reference TRBV18 and TRBJ2-2 gives the full variable domain: NAGVMQNPRHLVRRRGQEARLRCSPMKGHSHVYWYRQLPEEGLKFMVYLQKENIIDESGMPKERFSAEFPKEGPSILRIQQVVRGDSAAYFCASSPTGATGELFFGEGSRLTVL.

The chain combines TRBV25-1 with TRBJ1-6; 7 bases map to TRBD1. With V trimmed by 6 bases and J by 7 bases, 6 bases remained unmatched. This CDR3 has 14 residues. The V gene's germline CDR1 is MGHDK and CDR2 SYGVNS. The CDR3 loop reads CASRLTGDNSPLHF. CDR3 coding DNA: TGTGCCAGCAGGCTTACAGGGGACAATTCACCCCTCCACTTT.

V gene TRBV5-1 combines with J gene TRBJ1-6, with a weak D call TRBD1 (6 bases). The length of the CDR3 is 13 residues. Germline V gene lookup returns CDR1 SGHRS and CDR2 YFSETQ. Trimming took off 0 bases at V and 12 bases at J, with 10 bases between the two ends. CDR3 bases: TGCGCCAGCAGCTTGGGTGGGGGCGGACCCCTCCACTTT. Its translation is CASSLGGGGPLHF. The whole variable domain, filled in from reference TRBV5-1 and TRBJ1-6, reads KAGVTQTPRYLIKTRGQQVTLSCSPISGHRSVSWYQQTPGQGLQFLFEYFSETQRNKGNFPGRFSGRQFSNSRSEMNVSTLELGDSALYLCASSLGGGGPLHFGNGTRLTVT.

The chain joins TRBV11-2 to TRBJ2-7, with unresolved D. CDR3 length: 12 amino acids. The V gene lost 1 base and the J gene lost 7 bases, with 8 bases spanning the gap. Looked up from germline, CDR1 is SGHAT and CDR2 is FQNNGV. CDR3 sequence reads: CASSLGRWEQYF. For the CDR3, the DNA is TGTGCCAGCAGCTTAGGTCGGTGGGAGCAGTACTTC.

The V gene is TRBV3-1 (or the pseudogene TRBV3-2), the J gene TRBJ1-6; D ambiguous. Germline lookup yields CDR1 LGHDT and CDR2 YNNKEL (reference sequence). V lost 4 bases and J 7 bases, leaving 8 bases between the germline ends. This CDR3 is 13 amino acids long. CDR3 nucleotide sequence: TGTGCCAGCAGCCCGTCGGGGAATTCACCCCTCCACTTT. Its translation is CASSPSGNSPLHF.

The rearrangement uses TRBV5-1 and TRBJ1-6; a weak D match, TRBD1 (5 bases). Trimming shortened V by 4 bases and J by 6 bases, and 17 bases separated the two germline ends. Germline-derived CDR1 and CDR2 are SGHRS and YFSETQ. The CDR3 has 16 amino acids. The CDR3 bases are TGCGCCAGCAGCGGAGGGGACTGGCCCTCTAATTCACCCCTCCACTTT. It encodes CASSGGDWPSNSPLHF. Variable domain in full (rest from reference TRBV5-1 and TRBJ1-6): KAGVTQTPRYLIKTRGQQVTLSCSPISGHRSVSWYQQTPGQGLQFLFEYFSETQRNKGNFPGRFSGRQFSNSRSEMNVSTLELGDSALYLCASSGGDWPSNSPLHFGNGTRLTVT.

V and J are TRBV7-9 and TRBJ2-3; 8 nucleotides line up with TRBD2. The V and J ends lost 2 bases and 2 bases, in that order; junction bases with no gene match: 9. The CDR3 has 17 amino acids. Germline V gene sequence: CDR1 SEHNR, CDR2 FQNEAQ (reference sequence). CDR3 residues: CASSLHGPSGPTDTQYF. CDR3 in DNA: TGTGCCAGCAGCTTACACGGGCCTAGCGGGCCCACAGATACGCAGTATTTT.

This chain connects TRBV29-1 to TRBJ1-1; 8 nucleotides match TRBD1. The J segment lost 7 bases and the V segment lost 7 bases, leaving 5 bases of the junction unmatched. The CDR3 consists of 11 residues. Germline CDR1 reads SQVTM; CDR2 reads ANQGSEA. The CDR3 DNA reads as TGCAGCGGTCTGACAGGGGTTGAAGCTTTCTTT. It yields the protein CSGLTGVEAFF.

This clone was picked up a small number of times. This rearrangement joins TRBV18 to TRBJ1-1; possibly TRBD1 for D (5 bases). The CDR3 length is 13 residues. The V end was cut by 4 bases, the J end by 6 bases, with 12 bases between. Germline assignment: CDR1 KGHSH and CDR2 LQKENI. The CDR3 loop reads CASSQGRGAEAFF. CDR3 in DNA: TGTGCCAGCTCACAGGGTCGGGGGGCTGAAGCTTTCTTT.